Here is one T cell receptor (beta chain) with its context. This clone was counted a single time. It has no known antigen specificity. Nothing much larger sits one base from this clone, and base qualities are not available. The record originates from a study of blood T cell repertoires in COVID-19 (dated by TCRdb to about 2020). Broadly, across the study: The collaborator samples originated in the United States, Italy and Spain and spanned the acute and convalescent phases of COVID-19. The repertoires were released in a freely available public database meant as a resource for research on the immune response to SARS-CoV-2. The dataset comprised deeply sampled blood TCRbeta repertoires from subjects exposed to, actively infected with, or recovered from COVID-19. Sample metadata almost always included a de-identified subject ID, COVID-19 status, age in years and sex. Samples were obtained from the ongoing ImmuneRACE study (first 160 participants) and from approximately 1,200 subjects provided by 6 global collaborators. The material from the prospective study consisted of cDNA or gDNA derived from T cells, B-cell-depleted T cells, or PBMCs. Where available, HLA class I and class II types were obtained from metadata supplied by the sample provider rather than from assay-based typing. Study-wide findings and limitations: Clinical and demographic metadata were provided uncurated, with the amount varying by source and participant.

One collaborating source in Seattle enrolled patients while the patients were actively infected and followed the patients over time throughout the course of disease. Whole blood was collected in K2EDTA tubes by collaborating institutions according to the institutions' own protocols. For TCRbeta analysis, collaborators shipped samples as frozen whole blood, isolated PBMCs, or DNA extracted from either of those sample types. The immunoSEQ Assay, a bias-controlled multiplex PCR, was used to amplify TCRbeta CDR3 regions from genomic DNA. In the paper's pipeline: Within the assay, amplification of reference gene primers was used to estimate how many nucleated cells each sample contained. Sequence reads were collapsed and filtered to measure the absolute abundance of every unique TCRbeta CDR3 rearrangement. Productive Simpson clonality was computed per sample as the square root of Simpson's diversity index over productive rearrangements. TCRdb obtained this table from immuneACCESS and retained in-frame rearrangements with V and J assigned. These tables miss some clones; where compared with another copy, unresolved V genes account for less than half of the shortfall, and the remainder is unexplained. V, J and clone size reflect that table, while D and trimming were determined from the DNA. The sample yields 50,000 to 65,000 clones; approximately 84% were counted once. The top ten hold roughly a sixth of the sample.

The CDR3, cysteine through phenylalanine, is 16 amino acids long. Of all the DNA, just the CDR3 is kept, 48 bases in frame from base 1. For this chain, trimming is 6 bases at the V end and 3 bases at the J end, and the number of junction bases without a gene match is 8. The CDR1 and CDR2 encoded by the germline V gene are MDHEN and SYDVKM. The TCR sequence derives from a man aged 60 to 69 with COVID-19, enrolled during active disease. The sequenced sample consisted of peripheral blood. This sequence uses TRBV28 and TRBJ2-1, and 10 bases in between align with TRBD2. The DNA sequence reads TGTGCCAGCAGCCGACCGACTAGCGGGCACTACAATGAGCAGTTCTTC. Translated, this gives CASSRPTSGHYNEQFF.